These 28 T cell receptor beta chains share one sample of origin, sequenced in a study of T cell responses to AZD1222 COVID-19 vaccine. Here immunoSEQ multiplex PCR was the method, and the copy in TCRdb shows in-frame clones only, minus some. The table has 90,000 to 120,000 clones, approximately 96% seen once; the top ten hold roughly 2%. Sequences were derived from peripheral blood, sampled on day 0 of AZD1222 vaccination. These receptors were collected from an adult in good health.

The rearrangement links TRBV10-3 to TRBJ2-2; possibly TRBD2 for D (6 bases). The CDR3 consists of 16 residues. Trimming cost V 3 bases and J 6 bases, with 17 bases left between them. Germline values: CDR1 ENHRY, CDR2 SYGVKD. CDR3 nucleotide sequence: TGTGCCATCAGTGAATCTTTAGCGGTGCGACCCGGGGAGCTGTTTTTT. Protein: CAISESLAVRPGELFF.

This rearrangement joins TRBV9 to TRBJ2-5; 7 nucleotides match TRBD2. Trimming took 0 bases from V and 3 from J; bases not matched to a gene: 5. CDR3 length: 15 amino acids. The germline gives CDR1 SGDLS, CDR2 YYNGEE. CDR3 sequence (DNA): TGTGCCAGCAGCGTAGACCCACGGGGGGAAGAGACCCAGTACTTC. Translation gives CASSVDPRGEETQYF.

Written as DNA, the CDR3 is TGTGCCAGCAGGGCAGACAGGGCCATTGATTCACCCCTCCACTTT. Its protein is CASRADRAIDSPLHF. The chain combines TRBV7-9 with TRBJ1-6; 7 bases agree with TRBD1. This CDR3 region has 15 residues. CDR1 is SEHNR and CDR2 is FQNEAQ in the germline V gene (reference sequence). Losses at the gene ends were 6 bases for V and 8 bases for J; bases not matched to a gene: 10.

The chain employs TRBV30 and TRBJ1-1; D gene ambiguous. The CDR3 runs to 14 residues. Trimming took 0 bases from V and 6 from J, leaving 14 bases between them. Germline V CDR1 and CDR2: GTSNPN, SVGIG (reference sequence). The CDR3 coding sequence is TGTGCCTGGAGTGTACGGTTTTGGAGGTCTGAAGCTTTCTTT. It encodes CAWSVRFWRSEAFF. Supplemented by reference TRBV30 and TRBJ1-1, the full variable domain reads SQTIHQWPATLVQPVGSPLSLECTVEGTSNPNLYWYRQAAGRGLQLLFYSVGIGQISSEVPQNLSASRPQDRQFILSSKKLLLSDSGFYLCAWSVRFWRSEAFFGQGTRLTVV.

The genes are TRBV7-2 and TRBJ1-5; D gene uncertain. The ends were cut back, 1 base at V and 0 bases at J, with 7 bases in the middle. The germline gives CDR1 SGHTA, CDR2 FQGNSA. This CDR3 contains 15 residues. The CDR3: CASSLVRSSNQPQHF. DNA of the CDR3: TGTGCCAGCAGCTTAGTCCGAAGTAGCAATCAGCCCCAGCATTTT.

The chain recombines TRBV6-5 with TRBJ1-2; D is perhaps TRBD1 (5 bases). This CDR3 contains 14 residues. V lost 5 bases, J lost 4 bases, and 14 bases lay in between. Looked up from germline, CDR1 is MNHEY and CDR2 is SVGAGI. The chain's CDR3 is CASSLVGGAYGYTF. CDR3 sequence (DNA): TGTGCCAGCAGTCTGGTCGGGGGAGCCTATGGCTACACCTTC.

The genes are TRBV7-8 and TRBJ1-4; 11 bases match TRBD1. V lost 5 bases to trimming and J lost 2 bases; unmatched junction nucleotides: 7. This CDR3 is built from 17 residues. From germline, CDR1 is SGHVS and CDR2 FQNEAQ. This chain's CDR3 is CASSRGQGATTNEKLFF. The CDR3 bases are TGTGCCAGCAGCCGTGGACAGGGGGCAACGACTAATGAAAAACTGTTTTTT.

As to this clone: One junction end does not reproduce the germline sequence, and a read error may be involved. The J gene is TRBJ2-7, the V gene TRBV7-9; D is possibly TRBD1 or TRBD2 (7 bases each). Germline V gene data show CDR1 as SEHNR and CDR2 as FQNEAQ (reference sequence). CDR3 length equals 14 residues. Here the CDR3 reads CASSKDREGTRKDF. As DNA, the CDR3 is TGTGCCAGCAGCAAAGACAGGGAGGGCACTAGGAAGGACTTC.

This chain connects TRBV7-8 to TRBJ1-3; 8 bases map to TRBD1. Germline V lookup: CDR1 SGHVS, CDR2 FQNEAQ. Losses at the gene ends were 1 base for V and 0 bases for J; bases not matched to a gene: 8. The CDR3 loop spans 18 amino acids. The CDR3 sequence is CASSLVLGQDDSGNTIYF. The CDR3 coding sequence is TGTGCCAGCAGCTTAGTCCTGGGACAGGACGACTCTGGAAACACCATATATTTT.

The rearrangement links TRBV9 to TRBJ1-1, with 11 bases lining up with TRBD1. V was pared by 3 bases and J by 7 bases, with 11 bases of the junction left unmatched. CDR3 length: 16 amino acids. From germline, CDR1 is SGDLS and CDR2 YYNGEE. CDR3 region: CASSAYGTGGGGEAFF. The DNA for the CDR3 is TGTGCCAGCAGCGCCTACGGGACAGGGGGTGGCGGTGAAGCTTTCTTT.

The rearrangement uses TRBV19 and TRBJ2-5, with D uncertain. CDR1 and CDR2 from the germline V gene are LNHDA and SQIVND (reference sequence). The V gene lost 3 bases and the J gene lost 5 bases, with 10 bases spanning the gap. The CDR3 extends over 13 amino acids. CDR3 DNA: TGTGCCAGTAGTATGGGTCTCCGGGAGACCCAGTACTTC. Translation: CASSMGLRETQYF.

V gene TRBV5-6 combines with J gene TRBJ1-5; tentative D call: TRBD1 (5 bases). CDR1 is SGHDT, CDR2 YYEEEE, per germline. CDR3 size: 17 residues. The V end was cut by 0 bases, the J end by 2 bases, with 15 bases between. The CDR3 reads CASSLGAGTVRNQPQHF. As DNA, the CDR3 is TGTGCCAGCAGCTTGGGGGCAGGGACGGTTCGCAATCAGCCCCAGCATTTT.

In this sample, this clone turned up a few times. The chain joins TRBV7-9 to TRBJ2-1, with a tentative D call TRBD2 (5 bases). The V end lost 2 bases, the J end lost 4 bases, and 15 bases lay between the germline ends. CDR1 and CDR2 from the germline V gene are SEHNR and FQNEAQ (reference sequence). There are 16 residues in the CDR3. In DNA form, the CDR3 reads TGTGCCAGCAGCTTATTGGGAGACCAGACTTACAATGAGCAGTTCTTC. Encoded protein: CASSLLGDQTYNEQFF.

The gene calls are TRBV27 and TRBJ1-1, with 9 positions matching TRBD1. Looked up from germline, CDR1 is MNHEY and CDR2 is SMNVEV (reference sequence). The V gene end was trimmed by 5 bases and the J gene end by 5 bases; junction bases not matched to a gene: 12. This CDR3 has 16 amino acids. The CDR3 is CASSPWDRVGRTEAFF. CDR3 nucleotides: TGTGCCAGCAGTCCTTGGGACAGGGTCGGGAGAACTGAAGCTTTCTTT.

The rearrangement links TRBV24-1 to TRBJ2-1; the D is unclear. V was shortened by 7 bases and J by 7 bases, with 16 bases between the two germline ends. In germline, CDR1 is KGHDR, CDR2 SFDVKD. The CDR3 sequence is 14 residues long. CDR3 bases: TGTGCCACCAGCCCCCCCTCAAGTGAAAATGAGCAGTTCTTC. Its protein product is CATSPPSSENEQFF.

CDR3 nucleotide sequence: TGTGCCAGCACCCCCCCGGGGACAGATGAAAAACTGTTTTTT. As protein: CASTPPGTDEKLFF. The chain combines TRBV28 with TRBJ1-4; 7 bases line up with TRBD1. Germline V gives CDR1 MDHEN, CDR2 SYDVKM. The CDR3 runs to 14 residues. J was trimmed by 6 bases and V by 7 bases; bases with no gene match: 8.

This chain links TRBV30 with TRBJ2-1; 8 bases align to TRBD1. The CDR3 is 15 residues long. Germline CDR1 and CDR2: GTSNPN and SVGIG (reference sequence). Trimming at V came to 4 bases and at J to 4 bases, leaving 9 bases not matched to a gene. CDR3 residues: CAWTGTGFGYNEQFF. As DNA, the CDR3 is TGTGCCTGGACCGGGACAGGTTTTGGGTACAATGAGCAGTTCTTC.

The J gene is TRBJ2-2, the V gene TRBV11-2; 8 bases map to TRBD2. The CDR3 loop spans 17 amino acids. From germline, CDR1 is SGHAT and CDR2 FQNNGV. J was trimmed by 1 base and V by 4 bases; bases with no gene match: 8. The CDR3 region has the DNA TGTGCCAGCAGCTCCAACAGACTAGCGAGGAACACCGGGGAGCTGTTTTTT. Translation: CASSSNRLARNTGELFF.

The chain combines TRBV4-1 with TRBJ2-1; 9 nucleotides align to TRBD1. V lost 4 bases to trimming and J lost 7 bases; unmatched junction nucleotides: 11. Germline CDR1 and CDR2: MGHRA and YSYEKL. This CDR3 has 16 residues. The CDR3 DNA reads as TGCGCCAGCAGCCGTCCGGGACAGGGAAAGGCGAATGAGCAGTTCTTC. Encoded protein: CASSRPGQGKANEQFF.

CDR3 region: CASSLLGVGYEQYF. The CDR3 DNA reads as TGTGCCAGCAGTCTCCTCGGGGTCGGGTACGAGCAGTACTTC. The chain combines TRBV28 with TRBJ2-7; possible D gene TRBD2, 5 bases. The CDR3 has 14 amino acids. Germline CDR1 and CDR2: MDHEN and SYDVKM. V lost 5 bases, J lost 4 bases, and 15 bases lay in between.

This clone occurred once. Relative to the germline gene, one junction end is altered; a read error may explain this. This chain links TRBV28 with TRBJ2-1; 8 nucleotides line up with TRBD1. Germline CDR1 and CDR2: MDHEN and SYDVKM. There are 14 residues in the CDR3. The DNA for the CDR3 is TGTGCCAGCATTTTAGTACAGGGGGGAAATGAGCAGTTCTTC. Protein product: CASILVQGGNEQFF. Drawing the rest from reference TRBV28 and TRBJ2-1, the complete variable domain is DVKVTQSSRYLVKRTGEKVFLECVQDMDHENMFWYRQDPGLGLRLIYFSYDVKMKEKGDIPEGYSVSREKKERFSLILESASTNQTSMYLCASILVQGGNEQFFGPGTRLTVL.

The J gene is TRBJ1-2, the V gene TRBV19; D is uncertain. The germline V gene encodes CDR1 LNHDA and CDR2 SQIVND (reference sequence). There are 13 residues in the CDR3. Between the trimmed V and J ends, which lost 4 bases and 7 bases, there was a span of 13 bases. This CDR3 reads CASSKILSGGYTF. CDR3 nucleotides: TGTGCCAGTAGTAAGATCTTGTCGGGTGGCTACACCTTC.

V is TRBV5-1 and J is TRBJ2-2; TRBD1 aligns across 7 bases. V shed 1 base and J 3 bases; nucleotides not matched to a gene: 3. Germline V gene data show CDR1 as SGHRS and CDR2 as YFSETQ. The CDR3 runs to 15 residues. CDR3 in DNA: TGCGCCAGCAGCTTGCGACAGGGCGACACCGGGGAGCTGTTTTTT. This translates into CASSLRQGDTGELFF.

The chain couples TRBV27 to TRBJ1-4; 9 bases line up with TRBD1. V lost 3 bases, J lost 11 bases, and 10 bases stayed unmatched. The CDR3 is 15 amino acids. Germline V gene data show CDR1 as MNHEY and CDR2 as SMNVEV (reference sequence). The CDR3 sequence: CASSLSTGGRDKLFF. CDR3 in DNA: TGTGCCAGCAGTTTGTCGACAGGGGGTAGAGACAAACTGTTTTTT.

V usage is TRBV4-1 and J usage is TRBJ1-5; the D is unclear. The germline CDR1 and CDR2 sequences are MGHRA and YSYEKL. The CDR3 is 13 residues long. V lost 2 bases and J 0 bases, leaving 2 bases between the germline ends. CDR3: CASSQFSNQPQHF. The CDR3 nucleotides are TGCGCCAGCAGCCAATTTAGCAATCAGCCCCAGCATTTT.

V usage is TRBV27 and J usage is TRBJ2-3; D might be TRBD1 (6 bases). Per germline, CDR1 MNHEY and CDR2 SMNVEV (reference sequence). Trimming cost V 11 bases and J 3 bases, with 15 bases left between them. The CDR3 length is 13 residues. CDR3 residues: CAAGWGRTDTQYF. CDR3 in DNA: TGTGCCGCCGGATGGGGGCGGACAGATACGCAGTATTTT.

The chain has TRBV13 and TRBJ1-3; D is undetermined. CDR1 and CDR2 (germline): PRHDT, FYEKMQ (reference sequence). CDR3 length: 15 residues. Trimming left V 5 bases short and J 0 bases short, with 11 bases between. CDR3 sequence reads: CASSQRFVSGNTIYF. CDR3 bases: TGTGCCAGCAGCCAACGTTTTGTCTCTGGAAACACCATATATTTT.

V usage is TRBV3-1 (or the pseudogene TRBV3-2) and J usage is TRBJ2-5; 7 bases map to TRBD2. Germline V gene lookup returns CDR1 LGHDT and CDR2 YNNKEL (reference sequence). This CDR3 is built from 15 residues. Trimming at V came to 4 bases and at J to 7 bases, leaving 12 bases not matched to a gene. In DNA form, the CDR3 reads TGTGCCAGCAGCCCGATTCGGGGGACGGGAGGGACCCAGTACTTC. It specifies CASSPIRGTGGTQYF.